The clone carrying this TCR beta chain came up a few times. Antigen specificity is unknown. The PCR had 60 Vbeta and 13 Jbeta primers. Per the study methods: A later analysis counted around 80 million unique TCR beta chains, about 11 million shared. Measured with immunoSEQ multiplex PCR; TCRdb has only the in-frame clones, and not every one. V, J and clone size reflect that table, while D and trimming were determined from the DNA. Of about 230,000 clones listed, roughly 81% were seen once; the top ten hold approximately 0.24%. This entry comes from a study of cytomegalovirus exposure and HLA in healthy donors. Study-level results: An assumption of roughly uniform sequencing depth across donors underlay the presence/absence analyses. The authors enumerated roughly 180 TCR beta chains as linked to cytomegalovirus. In the analysis, some V segments, TRBV6-2 and TRBV6-3 included, were excluded as indistinguishable.

Between the trimmed V and J ends, which lost 5 bases and 2 bases, there was a span of 16 bases. The CDR3 loop spans 15 amino acids. Looked up from germline, CDR1 is SGHVS and CDR2 is FQNEAQ. Material for sequencing was PBMCs. The sequence was collected from a girl between 2 and 10 years old in good health and CMV-seronegative. This chain joins TRBV7-8 and TRBJ2-7, with a tentative D call TRBD2 (7 bases). In DNA form, the CDR3 reads TGTGCCAGCAGCCTCCTAACGCGGGGGCCCTACGAGCAGTACTTC. It is translated as CASSLLTRGPYEQYF.